Following are 6 T cell receptor beta chains from one sample sequenced in a study of vaccination and CD4 T cells after COVID-19. Sequencing of DNA taken from cultured CD4+ T cells relied on the Oncomine TCR Beta short-read assay. TCRdb analysed the PCR reads with MiXCR anew, one entry per CDR3 protein. The table has about 6,400 distinct CDR3 sequences, approximately 77% seen once. For these TCRs, the target antigens are not known. Treatment in this sample: roughly ten-day PBMC culture with coronavirus spike peptide pools or control peptides (ViraFEST assay). The source material was CD4+ T cells from blood, cultured in vitro. The receptors stem from a human donor who had recovered from COVID-19.

This sequence joins TRBV11-3 and TRBJ1-1; tentatively, D is TRBD1 (5 bases). Per the germline V gene, CDR1 is SGHNT and CDR2 is YENEEA. The CDR3 has 15 residues. V lost 1 base and J 1 base, leaving 10 bases between the germline ends. The CDR3: CASSLGGARNTEAFF. The CDR3 bases are TGTGCCAGCAGCTTAGGAGGGGCTAGGAACACTGAAGCTTTCTTT.

The chain has TRBV27 and TRBJ2-7, with D unclear. This CDR3 is built from 14 residues. Germline CDR1 MNHEY, CDR2 SMNVEV (reference sequence). Trimming shortened V by 3 bases and J by 4 bases, and 13 bases separated the two germline ends. The CDR3 nucleotides are TGTGCCAGCAGTTTTAACGCAGGTGGTTACGAGCAGTACTTC. Protein sequence: CASSFNAGGYEQYF.

This rearrangement joins TRBV28 to TRBJ1-1; 7 bases are a match to TRBD1. With V trimmed by 5 bases and J by 7 bases, 4 bases remained unmatched. Germline V gives CDR1 MDHEN, CDR2 SYDVKM. The CDR3 runs 12 residues. CDR3 nucleotide sequence: TGTGCCAGCAGTATCGGGACAGTTGAAGCTTTCTTT. Protein sequence: CASSIGTVEAFF.

The V call is TRBV5-1, the J call TRBJ1-1; D gene unclear. Trimming removed 1 base at V and 2 bases at J, with 9 bases between. Looked up from germline, CDR1 is SGHRS and CDR2 is YFSETQ. The CDR3 runs to 14 residues. CDR3 nucleotide sequence: TGCGCCAGCAGCTTGCAGTCACACAACACTGAAGCTTTCTTT. Protein product: CASSLQSHNTEAFF.

The chain joins TRBV20-1 to TRBJ1-6, with 8 nucleotides matching TRBD1. V lost 1 base, J lost 0 bases, and 8 bases stayed unmatched. The germline V gene has CDR1 DFQATT and CDR2 SNEGSKA (reference sequence). This CDR3 has 18 residues. The CDR3 protein is CSARGRTGGSSYNSPLHF. CDR3 in DNA: TGCAGTGCTAGAGGTCGAACAGGGGGAAGCTCCTATAATTCACCCCTCCACTTT.

V gene TRBV28 combines with J gene TRBJ1-2, with 7 bases matching TRBD1. Trimming at V came to 7 bases and at J to 2 bases, leaving 10 bases not matched to a gene. The germline V gene has CDR1 MDHEN and CDR2 SYDVKM. The CDR3 loop spans 15 amino acids. CDR3 region: CASNLGGTANYGYTF. CDR3 nucleotides: TGTGCCAGCAACCTAGGAGGGACAGCAAACTATGGCTACACCTTC.